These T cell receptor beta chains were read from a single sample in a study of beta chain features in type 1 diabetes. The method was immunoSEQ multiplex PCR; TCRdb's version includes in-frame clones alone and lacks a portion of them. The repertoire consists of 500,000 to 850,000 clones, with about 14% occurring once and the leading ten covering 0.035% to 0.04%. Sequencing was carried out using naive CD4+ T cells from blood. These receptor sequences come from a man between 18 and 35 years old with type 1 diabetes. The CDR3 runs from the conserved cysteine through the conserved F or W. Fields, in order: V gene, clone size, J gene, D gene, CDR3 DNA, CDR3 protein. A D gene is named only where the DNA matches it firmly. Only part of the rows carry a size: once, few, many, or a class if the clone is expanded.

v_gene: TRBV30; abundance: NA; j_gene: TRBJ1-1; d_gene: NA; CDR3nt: TGTGCCTGGGGGCGTGGCCGGGGAATGAACACTGAAGCTTTCTTT; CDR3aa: CAWGRGRGMNTEAFF
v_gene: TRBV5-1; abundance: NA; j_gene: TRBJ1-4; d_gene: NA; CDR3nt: TGCGCCAGCAGCTTGGGGACGGCTAATGAAAAACTGTTTTTT; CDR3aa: CASSLGTANEKLFF
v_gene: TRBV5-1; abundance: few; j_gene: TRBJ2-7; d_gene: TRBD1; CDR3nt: TGCGCCAGCAGCTTGGAGTCAAGCAGGGGGTACGAGCAGTACTTC; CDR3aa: CASSLESSRGYEQYF
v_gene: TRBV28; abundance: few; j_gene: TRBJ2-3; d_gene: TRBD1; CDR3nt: TGTGCCATCGGGACAGGTCCTTTAGATACGCAGTATTTT; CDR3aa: CAIGTGPLDTQYF
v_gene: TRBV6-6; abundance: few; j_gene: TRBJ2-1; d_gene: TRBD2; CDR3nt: TGTGCCAGCAGTTCACCCGGGACTAGCTCCAATGAGCAGTTCTTC; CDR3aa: CASSSPGTSSNEQFF
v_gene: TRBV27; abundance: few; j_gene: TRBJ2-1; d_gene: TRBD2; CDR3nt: TGTGCCAGCATCCGTCAAGGACTAGCGGGATACAATGAGCAGTTCTTC; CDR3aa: CASIRQGLAGYNEQFF
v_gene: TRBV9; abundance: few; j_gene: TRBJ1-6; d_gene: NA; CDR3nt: TGTGCCAGCAGCGTAGGCTGGGAATCGGGTTCACCCCTCCACTTT; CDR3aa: CASSVGWESGSPLHF
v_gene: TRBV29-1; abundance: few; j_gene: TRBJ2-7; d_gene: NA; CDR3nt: TGCAGCGTTGAAGGGCCAGCGGCCTACGAGCAGTACTTC; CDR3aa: CSVEGPAAYEQYF
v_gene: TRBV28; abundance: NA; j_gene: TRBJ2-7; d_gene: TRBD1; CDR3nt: TGTGCCAGCAGCACCATAACAGGGGAAGGGCCCGTGCAGTACTTC; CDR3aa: CASSTITGEGPVQYF
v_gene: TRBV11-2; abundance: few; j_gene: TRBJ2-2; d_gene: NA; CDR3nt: TGTGCCAGCAGCTTAGCTAGCCGGGGCGGGGAGCTGTTTTTT; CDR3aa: CASSLASRGGELFF
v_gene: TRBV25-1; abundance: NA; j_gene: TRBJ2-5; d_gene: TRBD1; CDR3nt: TGTGCCAGCATCCGGACAGGGAGCTCTCTTGGGACCCAGTACTTC; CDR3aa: CASIRTGSSLGTQYF
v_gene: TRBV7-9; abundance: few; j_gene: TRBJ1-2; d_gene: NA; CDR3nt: TGTGCCAGCAGCAACTCCGGGACAATCGGCTATGGCTACACCTTC; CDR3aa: CASSNSGTIGYGYTF
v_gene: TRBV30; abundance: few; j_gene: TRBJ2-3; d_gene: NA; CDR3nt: TGTGCCTGGAGTTCGCCCACAGATACGCAGTATTTT; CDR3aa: CAWSSPTDTQYF